Listed below are T cell receptor beta chains from one sample, sequenced in a study of T-cell memory formation after mild COVID-19. A single record per CDR3 protein comes from TCRdb applying MiXCR to the 5' RACE reads. The sample has 100,000 to 150,000 distinct CDR3 sequences, 16% seen once; the top ten hold over 11%. Sequencing was done on a sample of PBMCs or a T cell subset sorted from them (not recorded which). These receptors originate from an adult woman who had mild COVID-19 (a few samples of this study predate the infection). Cell type and time point are not known. Each CDR3 is given with its conserved first and last residue. The D gene is left open where the match is weak. Clone size is not always given. Where it is, it says once, few, many or a class for expanded clones.

few,TRBV18,TRBJ2-5,NA,CASSPGVSETQYF,TGTGCCAGCTCACCCGGGGTTTCGGAGACCCAGTACTTC
few,TRBV10-3,TRBJ1-4,NA,CAISESMGVENEKLFF,TGTGCCATCAGTGAGTCGATGGGGGTGGAGAATGAAAAACTGTTTTTT
NA,TRBV19,TRBJ1-5,NA,CASSIQANQPQHF,TGTGCCAGTAGTATACAGGCTAATCAGCCCCAGCATTTT
few,TRBV7-9,TRBJ2-5,NA,CASSLEWTRRSQYF,TGTGCCAGCAGCTTAGAATGGACCCGGAGATCCCAGTACTTC
NA,TRBV29-1,TRBJ1-2,NA,CSYESGFGYTF,TGCAGCTACGAAAGCGGTTTTGGCTACACCTTC
few,TRBV7-9,TRBJ2-7,NA,CASSLGPGPYEQYF,TGTGCCAGCAGCTTAGGTCCAGGGCCCTACGAGCAGTACTTC
few,TRBV4-1,TRBJ2-3,NA,CASSAMTRDTTQYF,TGCGCCAGCAGCGCGATGACGCGGGACACTACGCAGTATTTT
few,TRBV11-2,TRBJ2-7,TRBD2,CASSAAGVSYEQYF,TGTGCCAGCAGCGCCGCGGGAGTCTCCTACGAGCAGTACTTC
few,TRBV29-1,TRBJ1-1,NA,CSVLPGNTEAFF,TGCAGCGTCCTCCCAGGGAACACTGAAGCTTTCTTT
NA,TRBV5-1,TRBJ1-6,NA,CASSLAAGERSPLHF,TGCGCCAGCAGCTTGGCCGCCGGGGAAAGATCACCCCTCCACTTT
few,TRBV7-9,TRBJ2-1,TRBD2,CASSFKPSGSLGDEQFF,TGTGCCAGCAGCTTTAAGCCTAGCGGGAGTCTGGGCGATGAGCAGTTCTTC
NA,TRBV7-9,TRBJ2-3,TRBD2,CASSAAGRGTDTQYF,TGTGCCAGCAGCGCCGCGGGGAGGGGCACAGATACGCAGTATTTT
NA,TRBV19,TRBJ2-6,NA,CASRETGANVLTF,TGTGCCAGTCGGGAGACTGGGGCCAACGTCCTGACTTTC
many,TRBV5-4,TRBJ2-1,NA,CASSLNSYNEQFF,TGTGCCAGCAGCCTGAACAGCTACAATGAGCAGTTCTTC
NA,TRBV9,TRBJ2-7,NA,CASSVGEGWHEQYF,TGTGCCAGCAGCGTAGGTGAGGGTTGGCACGAGCAGTACTTC
NA,TRBV7-9,TRBJ2-2,NA,CASSRGRERTGELFF,TGTGCCTCAAGCCGGGGCAGGGAACGGACCGGGGAGCTGTTTTTT
few,TRBV13,TRBJ2-7,NA,CASKEGFSYEQYF,TGTGCCAGCAAAGAGGGGTTCTCCTACGAGCAGTACTTC
few,TRBV21-1,TRBJ2-7,NA,CASNKDGGPYEQYF,TGTGCCAGCAACAAAGACGGTGGACCCTACGAGCAGTACTTC
NA,TRBV27,TRBJ1-1,NA,CASSRGTTNTEAFF,TGTGCCAGCAGCCGCGGGACAACGAACACTGAAGCTTTCTTT
NA,TRBV5-1,TRBJ2-7,NA,CASSLDFGWEQYF,TGCGCCAGCAGCTTGGACTTCGGGTGGGAGCAGTACTTC